This T cell receptor (beta chain) was captured by sequencing in a study of blood T cell repertoires in COVID-19. Study in general: Acute and convalescent COVID-19 samples came from the United States, Italy and Spain.

The protocol was immunoSEQ multiplex PCR, while the TCRdb copy is restricted to in-frame clones and leaves out a portion. Of about 310,000 clones listed, 80% to 90% are singletons. The clonotype comes from a middle-aged man with active or convalescent COVID-19. Material: peripheral blood.

The CDR3 nucleotides are TGCGCCAGCAGCGCGACGACTAGTTTTGGTTACGAGCAGTACTTC. This codes for CASSATTSFGYEQYF. The rearrangement links TRBV5-1 to TRBJ2-7; maybe TRBD2 (6 bases). V lost 4 bases to trimming and J lost 4 bases, with 18 bases between them. The CDR3 length is 15 residues. Germline V lookup: CDR1 SGHRS, CDR2 YFSETQ.